This T cell receptor beta chain appears in the sequencing data of a study of cytomegalovirus exposure and HLA in healthy donors. Study findings and constraints: A few chains tied to CMV proved CMV antigen-specific in vitro. The dataset shows that most TCR sequences were rare, while some public TCRs occurred in many donors. Reported results showed that the classifier diagnosed cytomegalovirus status with high specificity and sensitivity.

Assay: immunoSEQ multiplex PCR; the TCRdb copy retains only in-frame clones and omits some. Of 160,000 or so clones listed, roughly 83% are singletons. With respect to this clone: Its antigen is currently unknown.

The receptor comes from a man aged 30 to 45 in good health and CMV-seropositive. Sequencing was done on a sample of PBMCs.

CDR3 region: CASSKGDRGEAFF. The CDR3 DNA is TGTGCCAGCTCAAAGGGGGACAGGGGTGAAGCTTTCTTT. The J gene is TRBJ1-1, the V gene TRBV18; 10 bases align to TRBD1. Germline V lookup: CDR1 KGHSH, CDR2 LQKENI. After removal of 5 bases from V and 7 bases from J, the junction contained 4 bases not matched to a gene. The CDR3 has 13 amino acids. Based on the CDR3 plus reference TRBV18 and TRBJ1-1, the full variable domain is NAGVMQNPRHLVRRRGQEARLRCSPMKGHSHVYWYRQLPEEGLKFMVYLQKENIIDESGMPKERFSAEFPKEGPSILRIQQVVRGDSAAYFCASSKGDRGEAFFGQGTRLTVV.